The next 19 T cell receptor beta chains were all read from a single sample in a study of OX40 agonist ivuxolimab in advanced cancers. Assay: immunoSEQ multiplex PCR; the TCRdb copy retains only in-frame clones and omits some. Among 70,000 or so clones listed, around nine tenths were seen once. Sequences were derived from CD4+ or CD8+ T cells sorted from blood, sampled in a trial of the OX40 agonist ivuxolimab. The receptors shown here come from an adult with an advanced solid tumor such as melanoma, head and neck, liver or kidney cancer.

The J gene is TRBJ2-2, the V gene TRBV6-7; 7 positions match TRBD2. TRBV6-7 is assigned to the ORF class and has an uncertain function. The length of the CDR3 is 18 residues. The V gene end was trimmed by 0 bases and the J gene end by 0 bases; junction bases not matched to a gene: 7. The CDR3: CASSYSIRGEPNTGELFF. In nucleotides, the CDR3 is TGTGCCAGCAGTTACTCGATTCGGGGGGAACCGAACACCGGGGAGCTGTTTTTT.

V is TRBV7-9 and J is TRBJ1-3, with D possibly being TRBD1 (5 bases). Looked up from germline, CDR1 is SEHNR and CDR2 is FQNEAQ (reference sequence). This CDR3 is built from 16 residues. V lost 6 bases and J lost 3, with 18 bases in between. In DNA, the CDR3 is TGTGCCAGCAGAACAGAGGGCGAGGGACTTGGAAACACCATATATTTT. Its translation is CASRTEGEGLGNTIYF.

The V gene is TRBV13, the J gene TRBJ2-1, with a weak D call TRBD2 (5 bases). CDR1 is PRHDT, CDR2 FYEKMQ, per germline (reference sequence). The CDR3 spans 13 residues. With 2 bases removed from V and 9 bases from J, the gap between germline ends came to 11 bases. CDR3 sequence reads: CASSLRGIGEQFF. In nucleotides, the CDR3 is TGTGCCAGCAGCTTACGGGGAATAGGTGAGCAGTTCTTC.

The V and J genes are TRBV6-5 and TRBJ2-7; maybe TRBD2 (6 bases). The CDR3 has 16 amino acids. The germline V gene has CDR1 MNHEY and CDR2 SVGAGI. V lost 0 bases and J lost 2, with 14 bases in between. The CDR3 region is CASSYSSGSKTYEQYF. CDR3 DNA: TGTGCCAGCAGTTACTCGAGCGGGTCCAAAACCTACGAGCAGTACTTC.

Judged by abundance, this clone is medium-sized. The chain couples TRBV6-4 to TRBJ1-1; D remains ambiguous. The CDR3 runs to 13 residues. The V gene lost 0 bases and the J gene lost 2 bases, with 4 bases spanning the gap. Germline-derived CDR1 and CDR2 are MRHNA and SNTAGT. The CDR3, as DNA: TGTGCCAGCAGTGACTCGGACAACACTGAAGCTTTCTTT. This gives the protein CASSDSDNTEAFF.

This sequence joins TRBV10-3 and TRBJ1-1; D is undetermined. This CDR3 is 15 amino acids long. Germline lookup yields CDR1 ENHRY and CDR2 SYGVKD. The V and J ends lost 2 bases and 5 bases respectively, with 15 bases between them. CDR3 nucleotides: TGTGCCATCAGTGAGCTTTGGGCTGGGGAGACTGAAGCTTTCTTT. Protein product: CAISELWAGETEAFF.

CDR3 loop: CASSLRDNEQFF. Here the CDR3 DNA reads TGTGCCAGCAGTTTAAGGGACAATGAGCAGTTCTTC. The chain combines TRBV6-5 with TRBJ2-1; no clear D gene. Germline V gene sequence: CDR1 MNHEY, CDR2 SVGAGI. The germline V and J ends were trimmed by 4 bases and 5 bases, with 6 bases remaining between them. The CDR3 covers 12 residues.

Details on this clone: One end of the junction does not line up with germline, which may come from a read error. CDR3 in amino acids: CASSVGYTEAFF. The DNA for the CDR3 is TGTGCCAGTAGTGTAGGGTACACTGAGGCTTTCTTT. The chain uses TRBV19 and TRBJ1-1; D is unclear. This CDR3 spans 12 amino acids. Germline V gene sequence: CDR1 LNHDA, CDR2 SQIVND (reference sequence).

V gene TRBV19 combines with J gene TRBJ2-7; D gene unclear. Germline V gives CDR1 LNHDA, CDR2 SQIVND (reference sequence). The CDR3 sequence is 15 residues long. Trimming cost V 3 bases and J 0 bases, with 12 bases left between them. CDR3: CASSIGSSSSYEQYF. CDR3 in DNA: TGTGCCAGTAGTATTGGCAGCTCAAGCTCCTACGAGCAGTACTTC.

This clone was recorded only once. The chain combines TRBV9 with TRBJ1-1; D is perhaps TRBD1 (5 bases). V gave up 0 bases and J gave up 2 bases, with 8 bases separating them. The germline CDR1 and CDR2 sequences are SGDLS and YYNGEE. The CDR3 consists of 14 residues. The CDR3 DNA is TGTGCCAGCAGCGTAGGAGACAGAAACACTGAAGCTTTCTTT. Translated, it gives CASSVGDRNTEAFF.

This chain uses TRBV27 with TRBJ2-7; no firm D call. CDR1 and CDR2 from the germline V gene are MNHEY and SMNVEV (reference sequence). The CDR3 consists of 13 residues. The V end was cut by 4 bases, the J end by 3 bases, with 10 bases between. The CDR3 sequence is CASSSPTDYEQYF. The CDR3 DNA sequence: TGTGCCAGCAGTTCCCCGACTGACTACGAGCAGTACTTC.

The chain is built from TRBV6-6 and TRBJ2-2; the D gene could be TRBD1 or TRBD2 (6 bases each). This CDR3 has 16 amino acids. Trimming took 4 bases from V and 0 from J, leaving 12 bases between them. Germline lookup yields CDR1 MNHNY and CDR2 SVGAGI (reference sequence). The CDR3 bases are TGTGCCAGCAGTTGGGGGGCGAACGCGAACACCGGGGAGCTGTTTTTT. Amino acid sequence: CASSWGANANTGELFF.

The chain combines TRBV4-3 with TRBJ1-2, with 9 positions matching TRBD1. Germline V CDR1 and CDR2: LGHNA, YSLEER. The CDR3 extends over 13 amino acids. V shed 4 bases and J 8 bases; nucleotides not matched to a gene: 5. The CDR3 region is CASSLTGGGGYTF. Written as DNA, the CDR3 is TGCGCCAGCAGCCTAACAGGGGGCGGCGGCTACACCTTC.

The V and J genes are TRBV7-6 and TRBJ2-1, with 11 bases lining up with TRBD2. Germline CDR1 and CDR2: SGHVS and FNYEAQ. V lost 5 bases and J lost 8; bases outside the gene matches: 8. CDR3 length equals 15 residues. The CDR3, as DNA: TGTGCCAGCAGCCGCACTAGCGGGGGCATCGATGAGCAGTTCTTC. Its protein product is CASSRTSGGIDEQFF.

This sequence joins TRBV9 and TRBJ2-7; 7 nucleotides line up with TRBD2. This CDR3 contains 14 residues. Germline V lookup: CDR1 SGDLS, CDR2 YYNGEE. Trimming removed 3 bases from V and 7 bases from J; junction bases left unmatched: 10. This CDR3 reads CASSAGGGAREQYF. CDR3 bases: TGTGCCAGCAGCGCGGGAGGTGGGGCGAGAGAGCAGTACTTC.

The count of this clone is one. The chain has TRBV5-4 and TRBJ1-2; tentative D call: TRBD1 (6 bases). Trimming took off 0 bases at V and 6 bases at J, with 15 bases between the two ends. CDR1 SGHNT and CDR2 YYREEE come from the germline V gene (reference sequence). CDR3 size: 15 residues. CDR3 amino acids: CASSLEQGQEHGYTF. CDR3 in DNA: TGTGCCAGCAGCTTGGAGCAGGGACAAGAGCATGGCTACACCTTC. Together with reference TRBV5-4 and TRBJ1-2, the CDR3 gives the full variable domain: ETGVTQSPTHLIKTRGQQVTLRCSSQSGHNTVSWYQQALGQGPQFIFQYYREEENGRGNFPPRFSGLQFPNYSSELNVNALELDDSALYLCASSLEQGQEHGYTFGSGTRLTVV.

V gene TRBV6-5 combines with J gene TRBJ2-3; 12 bases map to TRBD2. CDR1 is MNHEY, CDR2 SVGAGI, per germline. The CDR3 runs to 15 residues. Trimming removed 5 bases from V and 4 bases from J; junction bases left unmatched: 4. This CDR3 reads CASSPSGGASDTQYF. The CDR3 DNA is TGTGCCAGCAGTCCTAGCGGGGGGGCCTCAGATACGCAGTATTTT.

V gene TRBV25-1 combines with J gene TRBJ1-1, with D possibly matching TRBD1 (5 bases). V was cut by 8 bases and J by 0 bases, with 13 bases left in between. CDR1 is MGHDK and CDR2 is SYGVNS in the germline V gene. The CDR3 sequence is 14 residues long. The CDR3 loop is CASSPGALNTEAFF. The CDR3 DNA is TGTGCCAGCTCCCCCGGGGCCCTGAACACTGAAGCTTTCTTT. The variable domain in full, completed from reference TRBV25-1 and TRBJ1-1, reads EADIYQTPRYLVIGTGKKITLECSQTMGHDKMYWYQQDPGMELHLIHYSYGVNSTEKGDLSSESTVSRIRTEHFPLTLESARPSHTSQYLCASSPGALNTEAFFGQGTRLTVV.

The chain employs TRBV4-3 and TRBJ2-1, with D unclear. The V gene's germline CDR1 is LGHNA and CDR2 YSLEER. The CDR3 length is 15 residues. The V end was cut by 0 bases, the J end by 0 bases, with 6 bases between. CDR3 residues: CASSQEASSYNEQFF. The CDR3 bases are TGCGCCAGCAGCCAAGAAGCCAGCTCCTACAATGAGCAGTTCTTC.